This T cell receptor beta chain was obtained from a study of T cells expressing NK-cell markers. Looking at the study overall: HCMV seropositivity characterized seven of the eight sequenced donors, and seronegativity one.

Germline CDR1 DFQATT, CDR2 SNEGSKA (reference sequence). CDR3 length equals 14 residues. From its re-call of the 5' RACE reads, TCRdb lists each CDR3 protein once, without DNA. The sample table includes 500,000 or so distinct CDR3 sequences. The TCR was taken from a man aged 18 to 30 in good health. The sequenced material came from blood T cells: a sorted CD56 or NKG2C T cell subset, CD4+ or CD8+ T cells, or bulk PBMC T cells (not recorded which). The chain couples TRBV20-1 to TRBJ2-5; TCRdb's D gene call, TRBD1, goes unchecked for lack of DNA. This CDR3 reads CSASGRGGGETQYF.